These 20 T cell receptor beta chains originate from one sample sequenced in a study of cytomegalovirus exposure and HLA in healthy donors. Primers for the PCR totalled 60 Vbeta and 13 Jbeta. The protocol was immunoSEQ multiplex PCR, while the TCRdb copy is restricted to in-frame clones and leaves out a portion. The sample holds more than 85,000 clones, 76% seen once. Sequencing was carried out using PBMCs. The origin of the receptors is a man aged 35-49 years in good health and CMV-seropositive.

The CDR3 protein is CASRGTSGERGNIQYF. DNA for the CDR3: TGTGCCAGCCGAGGGACTAGCGGGGAAAGGGGAAACATTCAGTACTTC. The genes are TRBV11-2 and TRBJ2-4; 13 bases line up with TRBD2. This CDR3 is 16 amino acids long. The germline V gene has CDR1 SGHAT and CDR2 FQNNGV. With V trimmed by 8 bases and J by 6 bases, 10 bases remained unmatched.

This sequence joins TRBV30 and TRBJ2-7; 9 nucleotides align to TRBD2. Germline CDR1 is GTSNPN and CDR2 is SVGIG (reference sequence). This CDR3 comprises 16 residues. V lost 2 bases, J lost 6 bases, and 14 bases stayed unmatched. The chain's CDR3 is CAWSPSRTSVWGEQYF. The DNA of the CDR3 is TGTGCCTGGAGTCCTAGTCGGACTAGCGTGTGGGGCGAGCAGTACTTC.

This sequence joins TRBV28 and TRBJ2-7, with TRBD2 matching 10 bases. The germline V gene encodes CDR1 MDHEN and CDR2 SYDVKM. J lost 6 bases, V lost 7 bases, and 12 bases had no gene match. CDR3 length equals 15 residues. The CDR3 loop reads CASKSGGARGGEQYF. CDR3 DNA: TGTGCCAGCAAAAGCGGGGGGGCCAGGGGAGGCGAGCAGTACTTC.

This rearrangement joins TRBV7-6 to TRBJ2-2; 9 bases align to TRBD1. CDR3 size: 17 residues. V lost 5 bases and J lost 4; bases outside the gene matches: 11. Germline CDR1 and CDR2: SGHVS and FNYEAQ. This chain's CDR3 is CASSLPGQGGGTGELFF. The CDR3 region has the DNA TGTGCCAGCAGCCTCCCGGGACAGGGAGGGGGCACCGGGGAGCTGTTTTTT.

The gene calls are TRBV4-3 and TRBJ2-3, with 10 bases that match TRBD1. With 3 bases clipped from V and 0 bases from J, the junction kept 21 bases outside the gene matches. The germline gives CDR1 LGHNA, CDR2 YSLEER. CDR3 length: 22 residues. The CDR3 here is CASSHLGSRDRGRGFSTDTQYF. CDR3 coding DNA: TGCGCCAGCAGCCATCTAGGATCCCGGGACAGGGGACGGGGGTTTAGCACAGATACGCAGTATTTT.

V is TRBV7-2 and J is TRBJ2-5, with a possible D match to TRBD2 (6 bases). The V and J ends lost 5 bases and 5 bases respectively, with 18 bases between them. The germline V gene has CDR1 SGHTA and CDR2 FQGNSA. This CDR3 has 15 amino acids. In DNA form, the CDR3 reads TGTGCCAGCAGCCTGGGACCCATAGGAGGGGAGACCCAGTACTTC. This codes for CASSLGPIGGETQYF.

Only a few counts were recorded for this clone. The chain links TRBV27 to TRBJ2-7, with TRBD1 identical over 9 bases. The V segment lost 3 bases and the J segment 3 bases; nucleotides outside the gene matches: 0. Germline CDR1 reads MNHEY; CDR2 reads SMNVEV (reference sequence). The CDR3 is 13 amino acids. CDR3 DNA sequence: TGTGCCAGCAGTTTGGACAGGGGCTACGAGCAGTACTTC. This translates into CASSLDRGYEQYF.

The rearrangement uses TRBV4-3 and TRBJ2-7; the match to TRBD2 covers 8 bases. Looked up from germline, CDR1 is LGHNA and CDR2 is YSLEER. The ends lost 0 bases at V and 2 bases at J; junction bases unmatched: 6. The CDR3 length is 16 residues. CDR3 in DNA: TGCGCCAGCAGCCAAGATCTTCGGGGGGGCGCCTACGAGCAGTACTTC. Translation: CASSQDLRGGAYEQYF.

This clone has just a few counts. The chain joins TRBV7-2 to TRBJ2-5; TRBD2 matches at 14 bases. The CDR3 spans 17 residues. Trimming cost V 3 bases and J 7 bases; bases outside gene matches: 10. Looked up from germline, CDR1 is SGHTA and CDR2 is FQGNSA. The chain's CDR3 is CASSFGLAGGGGGTQYF. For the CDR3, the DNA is TGTGCCAGCAGCTTCGGACTAGCGGGAGGAGGGGGGGGGACCCAGTACTTC.

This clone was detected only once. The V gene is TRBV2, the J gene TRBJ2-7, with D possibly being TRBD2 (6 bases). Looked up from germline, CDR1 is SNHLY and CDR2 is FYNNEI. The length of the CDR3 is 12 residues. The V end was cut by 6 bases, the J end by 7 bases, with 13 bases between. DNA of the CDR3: TGTGCCAGCAGGGGGGGAAGGGAAGAGCAGTACTTC. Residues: CASRGGREEQYF.

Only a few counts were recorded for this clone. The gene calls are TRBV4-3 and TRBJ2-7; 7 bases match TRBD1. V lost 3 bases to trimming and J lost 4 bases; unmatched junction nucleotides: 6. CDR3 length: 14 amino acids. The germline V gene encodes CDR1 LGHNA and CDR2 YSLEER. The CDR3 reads CASSQGRGIYEQYF. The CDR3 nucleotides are TGCGCCAGCAGCCAGGGCAGGGGGATTTACGAGCAGTACTTC.

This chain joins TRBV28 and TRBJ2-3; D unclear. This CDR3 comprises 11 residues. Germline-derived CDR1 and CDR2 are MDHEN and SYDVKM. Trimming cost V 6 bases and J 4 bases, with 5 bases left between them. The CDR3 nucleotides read TGTGCCAGCAGCCCAGCAGATACGCAGTATTTT. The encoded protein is CASSPADTQYF.

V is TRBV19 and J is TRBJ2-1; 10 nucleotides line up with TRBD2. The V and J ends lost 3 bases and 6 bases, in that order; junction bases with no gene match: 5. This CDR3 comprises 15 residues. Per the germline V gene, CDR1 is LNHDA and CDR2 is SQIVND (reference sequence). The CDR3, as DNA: TGTGCCAGTAGTATCACTTCTAGCGGGGGCAATGAGCAGTTCTTC. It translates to CASSITSSGGNEQFF.

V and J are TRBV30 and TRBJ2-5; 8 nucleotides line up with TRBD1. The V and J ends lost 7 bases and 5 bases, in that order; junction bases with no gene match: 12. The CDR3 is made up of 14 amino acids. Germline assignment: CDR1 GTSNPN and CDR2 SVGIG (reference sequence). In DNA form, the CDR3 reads TGTGCCTCCTCCCCCCCAGGGGGCCGGGAGACCCAGTACTTC. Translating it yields CASSPPGGRETQYF.

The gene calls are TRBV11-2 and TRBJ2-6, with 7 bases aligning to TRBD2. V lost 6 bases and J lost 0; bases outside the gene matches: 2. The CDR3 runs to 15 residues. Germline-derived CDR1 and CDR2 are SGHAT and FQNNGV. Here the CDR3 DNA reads TGTGCCAGCAGGGGGGGGACCTCTGGGGCCAACGTCCTGACTTTC. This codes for CASRGGTSGANVLTF.

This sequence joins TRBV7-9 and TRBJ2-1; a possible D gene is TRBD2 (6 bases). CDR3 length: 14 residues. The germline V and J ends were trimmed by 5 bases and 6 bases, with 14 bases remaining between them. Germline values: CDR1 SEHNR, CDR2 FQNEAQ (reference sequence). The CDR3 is CASSPGSPLNEQFF. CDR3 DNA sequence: TGTGCCAGCAGCCCCGGGAGCCCCCTCAATGAGCAGTTCTTC. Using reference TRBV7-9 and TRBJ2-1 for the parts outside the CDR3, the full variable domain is DTGVSQNPRHKITKRGQNVTFRCDPISEHNRLYWYRQTLGQGPEFLTYFQNEAQLEKSRLLSDRFSAERPKGSFSTLEIQRTEQGDSAMYLCASSPGSPLNEQFFGPGTRLTVL.

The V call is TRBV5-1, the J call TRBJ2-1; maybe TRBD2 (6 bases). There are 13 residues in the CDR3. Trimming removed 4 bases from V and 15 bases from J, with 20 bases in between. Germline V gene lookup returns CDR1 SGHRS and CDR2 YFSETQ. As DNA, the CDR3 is TGCGCCAGCAGCGACCAGGGACTTCCAAGAATGTTCTTC. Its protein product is CASSDQGLPRMFF.

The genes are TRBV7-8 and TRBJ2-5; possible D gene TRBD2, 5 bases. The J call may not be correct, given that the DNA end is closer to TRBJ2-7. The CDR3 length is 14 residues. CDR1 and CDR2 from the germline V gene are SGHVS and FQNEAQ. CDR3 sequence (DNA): TGTGCCAGCAGCTTAGTAGCGCCATCCTACGAGCAGTACTTC. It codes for CASSLVAPSYEQYF.

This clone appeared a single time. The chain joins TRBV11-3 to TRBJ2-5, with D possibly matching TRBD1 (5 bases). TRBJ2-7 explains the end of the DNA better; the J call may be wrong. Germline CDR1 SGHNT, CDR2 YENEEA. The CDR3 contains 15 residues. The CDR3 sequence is CASSLDSGQSYEQYF. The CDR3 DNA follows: TGTGCCAGCAGCTTAGACTCAGGACAATCCTACGAGCAGTACTTC.

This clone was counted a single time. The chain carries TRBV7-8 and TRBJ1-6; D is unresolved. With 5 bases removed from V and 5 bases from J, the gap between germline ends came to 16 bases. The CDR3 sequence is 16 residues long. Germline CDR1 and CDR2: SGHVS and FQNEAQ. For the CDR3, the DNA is TGTGCCAGCAGCCCTCAGCGACTACTGGATAATTCACCCCTCCACTTT. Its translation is CASSPQRLLDNSPLHF. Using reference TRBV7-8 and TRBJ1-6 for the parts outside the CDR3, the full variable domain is GAGVSQSPRYKVAKRGQDVALRCDPISGHVSLFWYQQALGQGPEFLTYFQNEAQLDKSGLPSDRFFAERPEGSVSTLKIQRTQQEDSAVYLCASSPQRLLDNSPLHFGNGTRLTVT.